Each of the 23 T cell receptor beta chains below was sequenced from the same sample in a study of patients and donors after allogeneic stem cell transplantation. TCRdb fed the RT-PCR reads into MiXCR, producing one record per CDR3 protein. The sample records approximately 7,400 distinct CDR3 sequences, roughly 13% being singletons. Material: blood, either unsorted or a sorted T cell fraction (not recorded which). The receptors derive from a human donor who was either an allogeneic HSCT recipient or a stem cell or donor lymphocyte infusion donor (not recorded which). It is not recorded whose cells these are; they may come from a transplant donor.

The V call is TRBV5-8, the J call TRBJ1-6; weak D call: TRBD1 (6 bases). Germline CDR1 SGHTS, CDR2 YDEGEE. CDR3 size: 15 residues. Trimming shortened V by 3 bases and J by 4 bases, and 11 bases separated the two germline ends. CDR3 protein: CASSYGQFYNSPLHF. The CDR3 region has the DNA TGTGCCAGCAGCTATGGACAGTTTTATAATTCACCCCTCCACTTT.

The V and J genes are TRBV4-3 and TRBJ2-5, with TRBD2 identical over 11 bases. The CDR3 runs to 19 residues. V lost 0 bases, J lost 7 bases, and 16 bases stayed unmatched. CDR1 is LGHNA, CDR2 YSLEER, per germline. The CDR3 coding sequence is TGCGCCAGCAGCCAAGATCAAGCTCTAGCGGGGGGCCGCCGGGTGACCCAGTACTTC. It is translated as CASSQDQALAGGRRVTQYF.

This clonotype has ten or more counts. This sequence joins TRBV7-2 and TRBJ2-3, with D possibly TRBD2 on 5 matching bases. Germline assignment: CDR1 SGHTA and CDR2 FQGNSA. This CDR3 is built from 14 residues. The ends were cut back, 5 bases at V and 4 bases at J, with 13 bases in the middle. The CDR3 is CASSIRRFPDTQYF. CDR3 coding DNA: TGTGCCAGCAGCATCCGGAGGTTTCCAGATACGCAGTATTTT. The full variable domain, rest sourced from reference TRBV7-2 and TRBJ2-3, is GAGVSQSPSNKVTEKGKDVELRCDPISGHTALYWYRQSLGQGLEFLIYFQGNSAPDKSGLPSDRFSAERTGGSVSTLTIQRTQQEDSAVYLCASSIRRFPDTQYFGPGTRLTVL.

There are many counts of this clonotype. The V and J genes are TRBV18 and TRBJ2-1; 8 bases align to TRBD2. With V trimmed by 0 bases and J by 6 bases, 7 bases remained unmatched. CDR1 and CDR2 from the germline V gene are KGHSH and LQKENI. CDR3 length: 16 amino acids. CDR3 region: CASSPPSGRGGNEQFF. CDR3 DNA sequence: TGTGCCAGCTCACCACCCAGCGGGAGAGGGGGCAATGAGCAGTTCTTC.

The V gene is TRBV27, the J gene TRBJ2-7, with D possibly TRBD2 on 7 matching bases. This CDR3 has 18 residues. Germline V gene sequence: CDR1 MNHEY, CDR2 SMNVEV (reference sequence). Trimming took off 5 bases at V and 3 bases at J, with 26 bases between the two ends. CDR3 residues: CASSPGQLQAGAFYEQYF. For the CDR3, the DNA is TGTGCCAGCAGTCCTGGTCAGTTGCAGGCGGGGGCCTTCTACGAGCAGTACTTC.

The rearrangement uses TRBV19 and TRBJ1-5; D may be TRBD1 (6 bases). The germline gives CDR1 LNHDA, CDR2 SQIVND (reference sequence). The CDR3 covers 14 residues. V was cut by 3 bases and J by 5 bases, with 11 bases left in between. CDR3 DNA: TGTGCCAGTAGTATCCCAGGGGACTATCAGCCCCAGCATTTT. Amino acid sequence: CASSIPGDYQPQHF.

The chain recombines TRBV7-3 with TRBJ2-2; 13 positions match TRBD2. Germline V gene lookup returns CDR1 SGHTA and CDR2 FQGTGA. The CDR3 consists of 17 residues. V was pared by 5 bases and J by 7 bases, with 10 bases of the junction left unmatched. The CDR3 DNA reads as TGTGCCAGCAGCACATCGGGACTAGCGGGGTACAACGGGGAGCTGTTTTTT. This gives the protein CASSTSGLAGYNGELFF.

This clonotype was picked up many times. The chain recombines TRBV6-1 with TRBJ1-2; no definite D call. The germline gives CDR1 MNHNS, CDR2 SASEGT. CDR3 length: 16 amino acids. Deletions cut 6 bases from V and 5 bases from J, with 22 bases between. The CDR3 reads CASSQAALGAEYGYTF. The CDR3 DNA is TGTGCCAGCAGCCAGGCGGCACTTGGCGCCGAATATGGCTACACCTTC.

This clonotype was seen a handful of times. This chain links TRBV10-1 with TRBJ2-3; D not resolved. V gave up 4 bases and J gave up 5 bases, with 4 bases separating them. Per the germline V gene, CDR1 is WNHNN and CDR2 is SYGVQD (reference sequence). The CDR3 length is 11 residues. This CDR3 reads CASSVGDTQYF. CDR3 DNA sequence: TGCGCCAGCAGTGTTGGAGATACGCAGTATTTT.

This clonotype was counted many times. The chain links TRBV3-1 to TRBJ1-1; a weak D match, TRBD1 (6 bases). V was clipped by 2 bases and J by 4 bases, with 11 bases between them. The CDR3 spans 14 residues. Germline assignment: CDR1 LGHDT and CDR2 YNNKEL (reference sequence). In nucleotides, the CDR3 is TGTGCCAGCAGCCAATTCTCAGGGGCCACTGAAGCTTTCTTT. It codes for CASSQFSGATEAFF.

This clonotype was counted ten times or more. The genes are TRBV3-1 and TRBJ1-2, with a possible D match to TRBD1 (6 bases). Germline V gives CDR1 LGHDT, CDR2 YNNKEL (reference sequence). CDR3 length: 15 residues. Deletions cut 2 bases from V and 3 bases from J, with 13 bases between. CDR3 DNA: TGTGCCAGCAGCCAAAGGACAGTGTCGCACTATGGCTACACCTTC. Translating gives CASSQRTVSHYGYTF.

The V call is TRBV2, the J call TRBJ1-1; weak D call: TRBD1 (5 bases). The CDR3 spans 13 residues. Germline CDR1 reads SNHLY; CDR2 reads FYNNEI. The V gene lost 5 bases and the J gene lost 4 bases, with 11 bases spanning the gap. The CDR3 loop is CASSLGRGTEAFF. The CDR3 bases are TGTGCCAGCAGTCTCGGTAGGGGCACTGAAGCTTTCTTT. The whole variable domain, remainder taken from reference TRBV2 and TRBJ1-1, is EPEVTQTPSHQVTQMGQEVILRCVPISNHLYFYWYRQILGQKVEFLVSFYNNEISEKSEIFDDQFSVERPDGSNFTLKIRSTKLEDSAMYFCASSLGRGTEAFFGQGTRLTVV.

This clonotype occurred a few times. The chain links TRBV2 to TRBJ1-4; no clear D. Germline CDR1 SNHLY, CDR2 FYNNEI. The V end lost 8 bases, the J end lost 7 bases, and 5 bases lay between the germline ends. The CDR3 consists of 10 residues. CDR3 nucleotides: TGTGCCAGCTATCGTGAAAAACTGTTTTTT. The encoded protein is CASYREKLFF.

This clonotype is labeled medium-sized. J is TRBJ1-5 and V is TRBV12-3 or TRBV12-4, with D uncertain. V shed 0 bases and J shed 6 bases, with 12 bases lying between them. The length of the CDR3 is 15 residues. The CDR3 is CASSLAAGFGQPQHF. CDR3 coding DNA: TGTGCCAGCAGTTTAGCTGCCGGGTTTGGTCAGCCCCAGCATTTT.

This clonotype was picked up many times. CDR3 DNA sequence: TGCAGTGCCAGGGAGGTCTACCAAGAGACCCAGTACTTC. It translates to CSAREVYQETQYF. This chain uses TRBV20-1 with TRBJ2-5, with D possibly TRBD2 on 6 matching bases. Trimming pared 6 bases from V and 0 bases from J, leaving 11 bases between. CDR3 length equals 13 residues. In germline, CDR1 is DFQATT, CDR2 SNEGSKA (reference sequence).

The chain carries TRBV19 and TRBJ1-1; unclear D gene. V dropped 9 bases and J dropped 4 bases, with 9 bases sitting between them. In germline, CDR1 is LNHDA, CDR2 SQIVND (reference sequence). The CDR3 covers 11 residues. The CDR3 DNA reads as TGTGCCAGCACTATATCCACTGAAGCTTTCTTT. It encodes CASTISTEAFF.

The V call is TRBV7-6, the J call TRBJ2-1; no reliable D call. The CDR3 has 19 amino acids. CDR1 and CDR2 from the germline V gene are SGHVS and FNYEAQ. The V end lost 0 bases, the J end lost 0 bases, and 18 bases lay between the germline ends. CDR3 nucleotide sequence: TGTGCCAGCAGCTTAGCGATGGCGACCCAATTTAGCTCCTACAATGAGCAGTTCTTC. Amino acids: CASSLAMATQFSSYNEQFF. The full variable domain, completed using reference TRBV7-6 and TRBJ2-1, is GAGVSQSPRYKVTKRGQDVALRCDPISGHVSLYWYRQALGQGPEFLTYFNYEAQQDKSGLPNDRFSAERPEGSISTLTIQRTEQRDSAMYRCASSLAMATQFSSYNEQFFGPGTRLTVL.

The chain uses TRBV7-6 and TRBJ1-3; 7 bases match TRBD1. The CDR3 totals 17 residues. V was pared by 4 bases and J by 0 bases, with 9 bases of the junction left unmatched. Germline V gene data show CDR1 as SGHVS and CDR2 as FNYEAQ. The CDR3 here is CASSSLQGPFSGNTIYF. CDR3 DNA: TGTGCCAGCAGCTCACTACAGGGGCCTTTCTCTGGAAACACCATATATTTT.

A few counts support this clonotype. CDR3 in amino acids: CASSSKGLAAYNEQFF. CDR3 coding DNA: TGTGCCAGCAGCTCGAAGGGACTAGCGGCCTACAATGAGCAGTTCTTC. The chain links TRBV7-8 to TRBJ2-1; 11 nucleotides align to TRBD2. The CDR3 consists of 16 residues. Trimming at V came to 4 bases and at J to 2 bases, leaving 4 bases not matched to a gene. From germline, CDR1 is SGHVS and CDR2 FQNEAQ. The variable domain in full, completed from reference TRBV7-8 and TRBJ2-1, reads GAGVSQSPRYKVAKRGQDVALRCDPISGHVSLFWYQQALGQGPEFLTYFQNEAQLDKSGLPSDRFFAERPEGSVSTLKIQRTQQEDSAVYLCASSSKGLAAYNEQFFGPGTRLTVL.

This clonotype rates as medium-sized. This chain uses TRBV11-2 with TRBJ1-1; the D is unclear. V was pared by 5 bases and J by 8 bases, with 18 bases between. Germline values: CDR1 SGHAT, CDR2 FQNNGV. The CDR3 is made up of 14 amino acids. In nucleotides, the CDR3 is TGTGCCAGCAGCACGGACTTCGGTCCGGCCGAAGCTTTCTTT. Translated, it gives CASSTDFGPAEAFF.

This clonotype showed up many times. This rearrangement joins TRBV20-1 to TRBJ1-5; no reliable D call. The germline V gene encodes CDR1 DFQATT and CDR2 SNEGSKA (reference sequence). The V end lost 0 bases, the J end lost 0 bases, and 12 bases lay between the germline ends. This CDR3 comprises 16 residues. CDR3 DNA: TGCAGTGCTAGAGATCACACAGAATATAGCAATCAGCCCCAGCATTTT. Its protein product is CSARDHTEYSNQPQHF.

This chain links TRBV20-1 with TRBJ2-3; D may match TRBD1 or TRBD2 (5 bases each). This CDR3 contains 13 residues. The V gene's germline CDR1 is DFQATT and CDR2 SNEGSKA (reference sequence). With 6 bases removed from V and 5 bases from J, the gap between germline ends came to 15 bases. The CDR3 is CSAWTGAGDTQYF. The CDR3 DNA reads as TGCAGTGCCTGGACTGGGGCCGGAGATACGCAGTATTTT.

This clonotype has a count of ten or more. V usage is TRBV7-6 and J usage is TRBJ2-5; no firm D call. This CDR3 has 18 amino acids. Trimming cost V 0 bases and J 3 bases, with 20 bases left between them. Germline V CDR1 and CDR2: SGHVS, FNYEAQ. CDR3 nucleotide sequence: TGTGCCAGCAGCTTAGCGGTCGGTCGGCAGATCTTTGAAGAGACCCAGTACTTC. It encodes CASSLAVGRQIFEETQYF. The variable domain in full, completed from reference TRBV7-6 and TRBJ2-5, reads GAGVSQSPRYKVTKRGQDVALRCDPISGHVSLYWYRQALGQGPEFLTYFNYEAQQDKSGLPNDRFSAERPEGSISTLTIQRTEQRDSAMYRCASSLAVGRQIFEETQYFGPGTRLLVL.